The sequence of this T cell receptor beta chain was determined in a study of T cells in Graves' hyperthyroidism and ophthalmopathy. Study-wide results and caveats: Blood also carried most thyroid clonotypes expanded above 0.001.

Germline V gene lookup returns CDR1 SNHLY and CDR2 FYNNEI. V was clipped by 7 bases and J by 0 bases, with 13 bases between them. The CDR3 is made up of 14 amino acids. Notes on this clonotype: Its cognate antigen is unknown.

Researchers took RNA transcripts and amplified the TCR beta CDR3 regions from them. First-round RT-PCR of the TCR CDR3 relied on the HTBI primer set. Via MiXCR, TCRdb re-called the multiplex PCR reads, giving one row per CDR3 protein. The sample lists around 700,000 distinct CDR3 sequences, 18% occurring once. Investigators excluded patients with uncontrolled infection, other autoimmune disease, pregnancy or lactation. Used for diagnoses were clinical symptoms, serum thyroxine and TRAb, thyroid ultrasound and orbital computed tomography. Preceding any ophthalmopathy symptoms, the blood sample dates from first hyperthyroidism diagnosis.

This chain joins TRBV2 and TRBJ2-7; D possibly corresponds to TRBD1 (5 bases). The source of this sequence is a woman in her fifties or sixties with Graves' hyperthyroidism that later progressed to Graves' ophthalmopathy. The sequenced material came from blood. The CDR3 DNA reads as TGTGCCAGCAATCTTACAGGCCCCTCCTACGAGCAGTACTTC. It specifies CASNLTGPSYEQYF.